This T cell receptor beta chain was found in a study of blood T cell repertoires in COVID-19. Overall study: Specimens from acute and convalescent COVID-19 originated in the United States, Italy and Spain.

Between the trimmed V and J ends, which lost 0 bases and 7 bases, there was a span of 7 bases. Germline CDR1 reads SGHDT; CDR2 reads YYEEEE. The CDR3 sequence is 12 residues long. This table comes from immunoSEQ multiplex PCR, and its TCRdb copy is limited to in-frame clones, with some not included. The sample consists of about 250,000 clones, 70% to 90% of them appearing once. Input material: peripheral blood. This chain links TRBV5-6 with TRBJ1-2, with a tentative D call TRBD1 (5 bases). The origin of this receptor is a man younger than 30 with active or convalescent COVID-19. CDR3 sequence: CASSLDTGGYTF. CDR3 sequence (DNA): TGTGCCAGCAGCTTGGACACAGGTGGCTACACCTTC.